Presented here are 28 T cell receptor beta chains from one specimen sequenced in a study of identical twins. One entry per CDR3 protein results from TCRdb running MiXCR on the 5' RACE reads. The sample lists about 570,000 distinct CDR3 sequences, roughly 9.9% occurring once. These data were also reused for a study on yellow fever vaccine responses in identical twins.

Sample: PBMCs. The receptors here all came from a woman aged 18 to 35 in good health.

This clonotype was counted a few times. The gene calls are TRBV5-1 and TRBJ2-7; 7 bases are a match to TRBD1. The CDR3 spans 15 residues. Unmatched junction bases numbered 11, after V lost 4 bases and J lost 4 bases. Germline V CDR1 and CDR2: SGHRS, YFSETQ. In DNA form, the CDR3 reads TGCGCCAGCAGCATACCAGGGGGACAGTGGTACGAGCAGTACTTC. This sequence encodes CASSIPGGQWYEQYF.

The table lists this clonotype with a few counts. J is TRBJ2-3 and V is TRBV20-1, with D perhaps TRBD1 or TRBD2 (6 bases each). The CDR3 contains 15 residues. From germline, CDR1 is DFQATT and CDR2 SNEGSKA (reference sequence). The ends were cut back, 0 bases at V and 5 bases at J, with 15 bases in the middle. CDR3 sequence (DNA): TGCAGTGCTAGAGATATTCGGGGGCCAGGAGATACGCAGTATTTT. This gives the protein CSARDIRGPGDTQYF.

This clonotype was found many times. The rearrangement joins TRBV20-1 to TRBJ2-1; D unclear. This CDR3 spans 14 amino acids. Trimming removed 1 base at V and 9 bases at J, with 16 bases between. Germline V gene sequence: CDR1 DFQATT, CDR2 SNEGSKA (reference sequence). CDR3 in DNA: TGCAGTGCTAGAGGGACCGGCGCCATCCCTGAGCAGTTCTTC. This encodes CSARGTGAIPEQFF.

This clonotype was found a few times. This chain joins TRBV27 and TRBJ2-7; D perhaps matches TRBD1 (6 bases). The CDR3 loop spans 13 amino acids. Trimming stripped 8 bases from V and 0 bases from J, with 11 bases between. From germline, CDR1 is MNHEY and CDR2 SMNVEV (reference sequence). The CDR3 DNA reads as TGTGCCAGCCGACAGGACAACTCCTACGAGCAGTACTTC. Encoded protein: CASRQDNSYEQYF.

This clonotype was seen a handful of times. The CDR3 coding sequence is TGTGCCAGCAGTGTAGTAGCGGGGGTCACAGATACGCAGTATTTT. Encoded protein: CASSVVAGVTDTQYF. The rearrangement uses TRBV2 and TRBJ2-3, with 9 bases identical to TRBD2. The CDR3 totals 15 residues. Germline assignment: CDR1 SNHLY and CDR2 FYNNEI. V was clipped by 4 bases and J by 2 bases; unmatched bases: 4.

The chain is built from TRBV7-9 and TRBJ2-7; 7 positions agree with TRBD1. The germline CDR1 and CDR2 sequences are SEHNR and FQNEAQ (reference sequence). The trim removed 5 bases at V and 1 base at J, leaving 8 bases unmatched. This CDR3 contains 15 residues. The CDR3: CASSIDRVGSYEQYF. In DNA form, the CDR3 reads TGTGCCAGCAGCATAGACAGGGTGGGTTCCTACGAGCAGTACTTC. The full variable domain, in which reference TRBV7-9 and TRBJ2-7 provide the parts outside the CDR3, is DTGVSQNPRHKITKRGQNVTFRCDPISEHNRLYWYRQTLGQGPEFLTYFQNEAQLEKSRLLSDRFSAERPKGSFSTLEIQRTEQGDSAMYLCASSIDRVGSYEQYFGPGTRLTVT.

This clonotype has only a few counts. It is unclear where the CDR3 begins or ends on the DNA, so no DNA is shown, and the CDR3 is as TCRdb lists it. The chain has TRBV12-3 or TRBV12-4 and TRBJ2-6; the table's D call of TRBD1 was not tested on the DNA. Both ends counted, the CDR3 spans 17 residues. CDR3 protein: CASSTSTGGGGANVLTF.

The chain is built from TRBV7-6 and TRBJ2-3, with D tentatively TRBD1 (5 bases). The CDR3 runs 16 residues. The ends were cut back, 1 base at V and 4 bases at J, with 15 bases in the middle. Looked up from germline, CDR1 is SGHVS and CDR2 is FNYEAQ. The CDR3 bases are TGTGCCAGCAGCTTAGGTTCAGGGTCTGTGCCAGATACGCAGTATTTT. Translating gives CASSLGSGSVPDTQYF.

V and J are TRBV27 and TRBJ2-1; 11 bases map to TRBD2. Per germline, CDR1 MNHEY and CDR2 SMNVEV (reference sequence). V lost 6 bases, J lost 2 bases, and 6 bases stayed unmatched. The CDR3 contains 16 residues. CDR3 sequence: CASSDPGLAAYNEQFF. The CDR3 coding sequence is TGTGCCAGCAGCGATCCGGGACTAGCGGCCTACAATGAGCAGTTCTTC.

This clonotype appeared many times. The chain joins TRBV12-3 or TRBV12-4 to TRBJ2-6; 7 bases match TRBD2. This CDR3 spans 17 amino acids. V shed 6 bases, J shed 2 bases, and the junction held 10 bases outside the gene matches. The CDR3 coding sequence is TGTGCCAGCAGCCCATCCAACGGGAGGACTGGGGCCAACGTCCTGACTTTC. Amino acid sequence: CASSPSNGRTGANVLTF.

CDR3 residues: CASSLQFPDYGYTF. CDR3 nucleotide sequence: TGCGCCAGCAGCTTGCAATTTCCAGACTATGGCTACACCTTC. The chain combines TRBV5-1 with TRBJ1-2; D remains unclear. V dropped 1 base and J dropped 3 bases, with 10 bases sitting between them. CDR3 size: 14 residues. Germline values: CDR1 SGHRS, CDR2 YFSETQ.

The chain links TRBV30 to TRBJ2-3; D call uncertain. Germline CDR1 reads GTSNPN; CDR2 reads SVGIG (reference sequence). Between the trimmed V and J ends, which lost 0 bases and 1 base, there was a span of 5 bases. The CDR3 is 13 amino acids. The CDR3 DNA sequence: TGTGCCTGGAGTGTACCTGGCACAGATACGCAGTATTTT. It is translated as CAWSVPGTDTQYF.

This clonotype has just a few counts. This CDR3 reads CASSSHRELFF. The CDR3 nucleotides are TGTGCCAGCAGTTCCCACCGGGAGCTGTTTTTT. The chain joins TRBV28 to TRBJ2-2; D gene uncertain. This CDR3 region has 11 residues. Germline loops: CDR1 MDHEN, CDR2 SYDVKM. The V end was cut by 4 bases, the J end by 9 bases, with 6 bases between.

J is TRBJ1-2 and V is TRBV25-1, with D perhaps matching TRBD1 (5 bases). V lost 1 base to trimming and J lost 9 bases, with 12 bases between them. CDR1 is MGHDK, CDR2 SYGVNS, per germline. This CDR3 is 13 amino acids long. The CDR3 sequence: CASSELRGSSYTF. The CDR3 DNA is TGTGCCAGCAGTGAATTGCGGGGCTCAAGCTACACCTTC.

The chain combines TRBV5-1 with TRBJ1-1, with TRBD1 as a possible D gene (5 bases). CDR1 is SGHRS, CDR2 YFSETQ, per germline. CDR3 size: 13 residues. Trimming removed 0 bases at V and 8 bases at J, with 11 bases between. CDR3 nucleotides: TGCGCCAGCAGCTTGGAACCCAAGGGGGAAGCTTTCTTT. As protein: CASSLEPKGEAFF.

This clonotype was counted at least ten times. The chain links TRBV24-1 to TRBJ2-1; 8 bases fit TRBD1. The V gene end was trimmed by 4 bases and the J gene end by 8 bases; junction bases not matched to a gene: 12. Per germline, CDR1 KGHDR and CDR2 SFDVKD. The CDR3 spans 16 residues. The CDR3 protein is CATSDPTGQVYHEQFF. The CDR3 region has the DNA TGTGCCACCAGTGACCCCACGGGACAGGTCTATCATGAGCAGTTCTTC.

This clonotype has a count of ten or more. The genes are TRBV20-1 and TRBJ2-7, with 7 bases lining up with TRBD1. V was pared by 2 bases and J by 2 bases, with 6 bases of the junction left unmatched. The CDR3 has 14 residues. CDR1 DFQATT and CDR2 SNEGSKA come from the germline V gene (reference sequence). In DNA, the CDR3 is TGCAGTGCTAGAATGGGACAGAGCACCTACGAGCAGTACTTC. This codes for CSARMGQSTYEQYF.

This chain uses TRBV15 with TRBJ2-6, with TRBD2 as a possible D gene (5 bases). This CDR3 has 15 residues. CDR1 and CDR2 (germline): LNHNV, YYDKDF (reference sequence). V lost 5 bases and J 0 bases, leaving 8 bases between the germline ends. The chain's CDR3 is CATSPRGSGANVLTF. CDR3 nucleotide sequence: TGTGCCACCAGCCCCCGGGGCTCTGGGGCCAACGTCCTGACTTTC. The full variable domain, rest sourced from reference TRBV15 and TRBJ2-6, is DAMVIQNPRYQVTQFGKPVTLSCSQTLNHNVMYWYQQKSSQAPKLLFHYYDKDFNNEADTPDNFQSRRPNTSFCFLDIRSPGLGDTAMYLCATSPRGSGANVLTFGAGSRLTVL.

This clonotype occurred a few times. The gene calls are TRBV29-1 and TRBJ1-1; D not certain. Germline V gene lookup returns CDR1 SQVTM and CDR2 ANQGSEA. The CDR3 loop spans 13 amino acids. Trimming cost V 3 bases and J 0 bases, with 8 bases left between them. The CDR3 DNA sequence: TGCAGCGTTGATACGTCCATGAACACTGAAGCTTTCTTT. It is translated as CSVDTSMNTEAFF.

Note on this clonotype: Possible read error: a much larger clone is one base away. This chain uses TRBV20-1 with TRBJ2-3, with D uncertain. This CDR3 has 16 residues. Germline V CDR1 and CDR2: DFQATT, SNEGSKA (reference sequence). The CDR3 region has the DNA TGCTGTGCTAGTCGGCCCCATGAAGCTAGCACAGATACGCAGTATTTT. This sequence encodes CCASRPHEASTDTQYF.

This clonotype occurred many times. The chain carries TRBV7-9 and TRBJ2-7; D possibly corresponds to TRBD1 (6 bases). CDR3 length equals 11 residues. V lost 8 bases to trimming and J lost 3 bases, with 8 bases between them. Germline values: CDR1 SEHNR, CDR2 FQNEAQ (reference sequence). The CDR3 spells CASQGFYEQYF. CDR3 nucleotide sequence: TGTGCCAGCCAGGGGTTCTACGAGCAGTACTTC. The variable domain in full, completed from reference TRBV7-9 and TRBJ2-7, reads DTGVSQNPRHKITKRGQNVTFRCDPISEHNRLYWYRQTLGQGPEFLTYFQNEAQLEKSRLLSDRFSAERPKGSFSTLEIQRTEQGDSAMYLCASQGFYEQYFGPGTRLTVT.

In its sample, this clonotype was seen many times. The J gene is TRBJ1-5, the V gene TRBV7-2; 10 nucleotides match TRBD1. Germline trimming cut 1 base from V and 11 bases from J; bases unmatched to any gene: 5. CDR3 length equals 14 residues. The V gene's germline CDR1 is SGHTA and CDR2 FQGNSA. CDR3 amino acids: CASSLGTGGYAQHF. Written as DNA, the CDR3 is TGTGCCAGCAGCTTAGGGACAGGGGGGTATGCCCAGCATTTT. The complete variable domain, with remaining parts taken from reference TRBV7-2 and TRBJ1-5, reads GAGVSQSPSNKVTEKGKDVELRCDPISGHTALYWYRQSLGQGLEFLIYFQGNSAPDKSGLPSDRFSAERTGGSVSTLTIQRTQQEDSAVYLCASSLGTGGYAQHFGDGTRLSIL.

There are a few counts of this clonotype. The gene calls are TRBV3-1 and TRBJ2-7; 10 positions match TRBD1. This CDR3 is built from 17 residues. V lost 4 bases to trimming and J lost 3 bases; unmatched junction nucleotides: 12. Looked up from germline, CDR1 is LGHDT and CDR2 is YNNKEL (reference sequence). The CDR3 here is CASSLGQGGMLDYEQYF. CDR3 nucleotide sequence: TGTGCCAGCAGCCTAGGACAGGGGGGGATGCTTGACTACGAGCAGTACTTC.

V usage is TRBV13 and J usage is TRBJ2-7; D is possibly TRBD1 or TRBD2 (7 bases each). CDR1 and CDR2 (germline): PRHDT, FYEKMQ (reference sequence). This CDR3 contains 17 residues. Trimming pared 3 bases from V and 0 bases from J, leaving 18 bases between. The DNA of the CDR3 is TGTGCCAGCAGCTTTAGGCAGGGGGGGCCGAACTCCTACGAGCAGTACTTC. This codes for CASSFRQGGPNSYEQYF.

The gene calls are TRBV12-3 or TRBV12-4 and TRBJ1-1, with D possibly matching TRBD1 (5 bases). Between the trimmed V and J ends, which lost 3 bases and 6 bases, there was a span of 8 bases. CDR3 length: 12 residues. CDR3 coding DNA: TGTGCCAGCAGTTTCAGGGTGGCTGAAGCTTTCTTT. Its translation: CASSFRVAEAFF.

The chain's CDR3 is CASSAWVPNEKLFF. The DNA of the CDR3 is TGCGCCAGCAGCGCCTGGGTACCTAATGAAAAACTGTTTTTT. V and J are TRBV5-1 and TRBJ1-4; D remains ambiguous. CDR1 and CDR2 (germline): SGHRS, YFSETQ. This CDR3 is 14 amino acids long. Deletions cut 4 bases from V and 3 bases from J, with 10 bases between.

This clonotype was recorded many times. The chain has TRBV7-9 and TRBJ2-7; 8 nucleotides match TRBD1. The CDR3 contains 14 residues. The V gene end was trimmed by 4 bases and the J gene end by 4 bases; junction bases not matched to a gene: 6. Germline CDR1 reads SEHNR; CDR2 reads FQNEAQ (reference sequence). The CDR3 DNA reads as TGTGCCAGCAGCTCTTGGACAGGGCCGTACGAGCAGTACTTC. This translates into CASSSWTGPYEQYF. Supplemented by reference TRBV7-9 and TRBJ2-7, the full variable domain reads DTGVSQNPRHKITKRGQNVTFRCDPISEHNRLYWYRQTLGQGPEFLTYFQNEAQLEKSRLLSDRFSAERPKGSFSTLEIQRTEQGDSAMYLCASSSWTGPYEQYFGPGTRLTVT.

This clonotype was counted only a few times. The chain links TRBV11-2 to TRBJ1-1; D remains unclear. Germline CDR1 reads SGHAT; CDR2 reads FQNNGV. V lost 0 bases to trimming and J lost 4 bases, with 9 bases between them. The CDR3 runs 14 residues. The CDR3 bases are TGTGCCAGCAGCTTAGACCGAGATGCCACTGAAGCTTTCTTT. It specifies CASSLDRDATEAFF.